The entry below describes one TCR beta chain. These data come from a study of T cell responses to AZD1222 COVID-19 vaccine. Here immunoSEQ multiplex PCR was the method, and the copy in TCRdb shows in-frame clones only, minus some. The data contain about 150,000 clones, about 92% of them singletons. The V end was cut by 5 bases, the J end by 4 bases, with 15 bases between. The CDR3 is 15 amino acids. CDR1 and CDR2 from the germline V gene are MNHEY and SVGAGI. This sequence joins TRBV6-5 and TRBJ2-1; D remains ambiguous. The input for sequencing was peripheral blood, taken 28 days after the second AZD1222 dose. The clonotype originates from an adult who received the AZD1222 COVID-19 vaccine. CDR3 nucleotides: TGTGCCAGCAGTCTCCAAGCGACCCGATACAATGAGCAGTTCTTC. Its translation: CASSLQATRYNEQFF.